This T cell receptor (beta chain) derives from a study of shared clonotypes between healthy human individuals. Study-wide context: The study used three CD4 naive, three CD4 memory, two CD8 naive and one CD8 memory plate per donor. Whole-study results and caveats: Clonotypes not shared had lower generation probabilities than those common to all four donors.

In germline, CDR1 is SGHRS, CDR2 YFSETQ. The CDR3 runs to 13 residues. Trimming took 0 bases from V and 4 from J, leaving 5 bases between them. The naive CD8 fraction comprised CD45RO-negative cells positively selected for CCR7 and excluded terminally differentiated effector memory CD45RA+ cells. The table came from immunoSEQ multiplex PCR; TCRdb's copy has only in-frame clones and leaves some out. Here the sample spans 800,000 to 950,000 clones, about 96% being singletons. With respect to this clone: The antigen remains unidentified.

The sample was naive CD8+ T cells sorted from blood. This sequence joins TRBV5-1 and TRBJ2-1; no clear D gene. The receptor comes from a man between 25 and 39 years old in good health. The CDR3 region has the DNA TGCGCCAGCAGCTTGGTCCAGTACAATGAGCAGTTCTTC. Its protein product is CASSLVQYNEQFF.